The sequence of this T cell receptor beta chain was determined in a study of cytomegalovirus exposure and HLA in healthy donors. The CDR3 covers 13 residues. V shed 4 bases and J shed 2 bases, with 7 bases lying between them. Looked up from germline, CDR1 is SGHRS and CDR2 is YFSETQ. It was with 60 Vbeta and 13 Jbeta primers that the PCR ran. Generated by immunoSEQ multiplex PCR, the TCRdb table keeps only in-frame clones and is missing some. Its table records approximately 130,000 clones. Concerning this clone itself: The antigen remains unidentified.

Points from the study as a whole: Prior analysis indicated that the majority of TCR beta V segments exhibited productivity approximately 90% or approximately 30% of the time. Within a later analysis, the majority of CMV-associated TCR beta chains appeared HLA-restricted.

The receptor was isolated from a woman aged 55-70 years in good health and CMV-seronegative. Sequenced input: PBMCs. The V gene is TRBV5-1, the J gene TRBJ2-1; D not resolved. CDR3 DNA sequence: TGCGCCAGCAGCGTAACAGCCTACAATGAGCAGTTCTTC. As protein: CASSVTAYNEQFF.